Described below is a single TCR beta chain sequence and its context. This record comes from a study of shared clonotypes between healthy human individuals. In the study overall: Each donor's CD8 memory used one plate, CD8 naive two, each CD4 subset three.

V shed 5 bases, J shed 2 bases, and the junction held 9 bases outside the gene matches. The germline gives CDR1 LNHDA, CDR2 SQIVND (reference sequence). The CDR3 totals 16 residues. Assay execution proceeded at the deep level. Some clones are missing from TCRdb's copy, which holds only in-frame ones; the method was immunoSEQ multiplex PCR. Here the sample spans 500,000 to 550,000 clones, about 96% being singletons. Caucasian adults residing in Nashville, Tennessee made up all the donors. The chain links TRBV19 to TRBJ2-3, with 8 nucleotides matching TRBD2. The sequence derives from a woman aged 25 to 39 in good health. Material for sequencing was naive CD4+ T cells sorted from blood. Documented subset: CD45RA+ positively selected. The CDR3 sequence is CASSFGLAEATDTQYF. The CDR3 bases are TGTGCCAGTAGTTTCGGACTAGCCGAGGCCACAGATACGCAGTATTTT.